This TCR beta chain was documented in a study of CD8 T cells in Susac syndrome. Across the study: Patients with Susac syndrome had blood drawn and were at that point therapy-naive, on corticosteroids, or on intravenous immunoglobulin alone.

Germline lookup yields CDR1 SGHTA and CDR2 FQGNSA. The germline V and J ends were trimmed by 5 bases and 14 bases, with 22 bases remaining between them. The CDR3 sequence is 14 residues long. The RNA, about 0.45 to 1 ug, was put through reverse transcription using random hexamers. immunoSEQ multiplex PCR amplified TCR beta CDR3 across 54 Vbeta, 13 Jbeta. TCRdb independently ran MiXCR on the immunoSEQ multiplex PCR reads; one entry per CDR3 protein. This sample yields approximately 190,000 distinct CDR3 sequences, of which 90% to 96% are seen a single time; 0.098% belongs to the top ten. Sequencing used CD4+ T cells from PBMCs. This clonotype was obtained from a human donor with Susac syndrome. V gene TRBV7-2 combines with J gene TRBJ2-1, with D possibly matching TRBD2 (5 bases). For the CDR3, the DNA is TGTGCCAGCAGCAAAACCCCCACTACTAGTGTCAAGTTCTTC. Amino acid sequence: CASSKTPTTSVKFF.